The clone carrying this T cell receptor beta chain was seen only once. Trimming stripped 0 bases from V and 7 bases from J, with 16 bases between. This CDR3 spans 17 amino acids. Germline assignment: CDR1 LGHDT and CDR2 YNNKEL (reference sequence). Clinical history reported by participants formed the basis on which cohorts were assigned. The data were taken from a study of blood T cell repertoires in COVID-19. Study-level background: The cDNA or gDNA used as material had been derived from T cells, B-cell-depleted T cells, or PBMCs.

Original processing methods: Nucleated cell number was recorded as an estimate derived from reference gene primer amplification. TCRdb keeps only in-frame clones here, not all; method: immunoSEQ multiplex PCR. The D gene and trimming were derived from the DNA, and the V and J assignments and clone size from that table. Of 300,000 to 350,000 clones listed, approximately 85% were seen once; the top ten hold roughly 2%. Sequencing input: PBMCs or T cells enriched from blood (not recorded which). The sequence came from a man younger than 45 who had recovered from COVID-19. The chain joins TRBV3-1 (or the pseudogene TRBV3-2) to TRBJ1-6; D possibly corresponds to TRBD1 (5 bases). DNA of the CDR3: TGTGCCAGCAGCCAAGATATTGGGCAGGGAGGGAATTCACCCCTCCACTTT. It codes for CASSQDIGQGGNSPLHF.